A selection of T cell receptor beta chains follows, all from one sample in a study of graft-versus-host responses after intestinal transplantation. TCRdb keeps only in-frame clones here, not all; method: immunoSEQ multiplex PCR. The table lists more than 45,000 clones, 90% to 95% of them singletons, with 2.7% in the top ten. The sequencing used PBMCs, collected approximately 120 days after intestinal transplantation. The receptors here all came from a human patient who received an intestinal transplant, so some T cells may come from the graft donor. Each CDR3 is given with its conserved first and last residue.

CDR3aa: CASSPRHRGGYGYTF; j_gene: TRBJ1-2; v_gene: TRBV5-4
CDR3aa: CSGQGIYGYTF; j_gene: TRBJ1-2; v_gene: TRBV29-1
CDR3aa: CARVRGLSYNEQFF; j_gene: TRBJ2-1; v_gene: TRBV9
CDR3aa: CASSLGQGVSSYNEQFF; j_gene: TRBJ2-1; v_gene: TRBV7-9
CDR3aa: CASSQLTGRQNTEAFF; j_gene: TRBJ1-1; v_gene: TRBV14
CDR3aa: CSVEGRGPNTEAFF; j_gene: TRBJ1-1; v_gene: TRBV29-1
CDR3aa: CASSQGLAGVSYEQYF; j_gene: NA; v_gene: TRBV4-1
CDR3aa: CASKTLGQPQHF; j_gene: TRBJ1-5; v_gene: TRBV6-4
CDR3aa: CASSSRDRGNTEAFF; j_gene: TRBJ1-1; v_gene: TRBV5-4
CDR3aa: CASSLGGEQYF; j_gene: TRBJ2-7; v_gene: TRBV5-1
CDR3aa: CASSPDTRETQYF; j_gene: TRBJ2-5; v_gene: TRBV5-4
CDR3aa: CSVQGTSGTSYEQYF; j_gene: TRBJ2-7; v_gene: TRBV29-1